The text below deals with one T cell receptor (beta chain). Its antigen is unidentified. As handled by the study authors: The distant-metastasis classifier for papillary thyroid cancer was built from CDR3 differences across clinicopathological groups. TCRdb re-called clones from the PCR reads using MiXCR. The V and J calls follow TCRdb's processing rather than the paper's. Of around 16,000 clones in the sample, about 13% were seen once. No patient received treatment before thyroid surgery. This specimen comes from a study of metastatic and nonmetastatic thyroid tumors. Study-wide results and caveats: When malignant thyroid tumors were compared with benign nodules, TCR beta diversity was reportedly significantly higher in the malignant tumors. This held in both blood and tumor samples.

The sequenced sample consisted of blood. This receptor was obtained from a female donor with papillary thyroid cancer or a benign thyroid nodule (not recorded which). Some clones in this sample may be carry-over from other donors' samples.

The CDR3 sequence: CASSEAVCEQYF. In DNA, the CDR3 is TGTGCCAGCAGTGAAGCCGTGTGTGAGCAGTACTTC. The chain joins TRBV6-1 to TRBJ2-7; no clear D. Germline V gene lookup returns CDR1 MNHNS and CDR2 SASEGT. Trimming stripped 0 bases from V and 7 bases from J, with 7 bases between. The length of the CDR3 is 12 residues.